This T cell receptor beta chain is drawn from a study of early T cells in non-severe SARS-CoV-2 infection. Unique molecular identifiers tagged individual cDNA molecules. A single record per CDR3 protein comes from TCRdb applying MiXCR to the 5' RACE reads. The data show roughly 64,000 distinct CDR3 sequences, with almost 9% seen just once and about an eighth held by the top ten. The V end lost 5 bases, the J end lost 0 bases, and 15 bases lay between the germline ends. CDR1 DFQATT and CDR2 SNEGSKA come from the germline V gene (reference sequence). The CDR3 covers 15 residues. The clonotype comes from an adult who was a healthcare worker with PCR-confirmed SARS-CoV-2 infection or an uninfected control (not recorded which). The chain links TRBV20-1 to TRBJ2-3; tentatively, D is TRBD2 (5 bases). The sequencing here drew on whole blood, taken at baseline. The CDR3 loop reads CSAGSTRLSTDTQYF. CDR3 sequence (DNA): TGCAGTGCTGGTAGCACTAGACTAAGCACAGATACGCAGTATTTT.